A single sample gave rise to the 27 T cell receptor beta chains below, sequenced in a study of cytomegalovirus exposure and HLA in healthy donors (dated by TCRdb to about 2017). Library method: the immunoSEQ multiplex PCR assay. A mixture of 60 forward primers for TCR Vbeta segments and 13 reverse primers for TCR Jbeta segments was used in the multiplex PCR. Held by TCRdb, this immuneACCESS table contains in-frame sequences only and omits some clones. Under half of the omission traces to an unresolved V gene where checked; the cause of the rest is unknown. The sample's records list about 210,000 clones. The ten largest account for roughly 0.98% of the sample. Sample: PBMCs. These receptors were obtained from a woman aged 25 to 45 in good health and CMV-seropositive.

J is TRBJ1-3 and V is TRBV6-5, with unresolved D. Deletions cut 5 bases from V and 0 bases from J, with 11 bases between. The CDR3 runs to 15 residues. In germline, CDR1 is MNHEY, CDR2 SVGAGI. In DNA, the CDR3 is TGTGCCAGCAGTGCGGATCCCTTCTCTGGAAACACCATATATTTT. This translates into CASSADPFSGNTIYF.

The J gene is TRBJ1-5, the V gene TRBV27; no clear D gene. The germline gives CDR1 MNHEY, CDR2 SMNVEV (reference sequence). The CDR3 is 14 amino acids. V gave up 5 bases and J gave up 3 bases, with 11 bases separating them. The CDR3 sequence: CASSPGNDNQPQHF. CDR3 nucleotides: TGTGCCAGCAGTCCGGGAAACGACAATCAGCCCCAGCATTTT.

This sequence joins TRBV15 and TRBJ2-4; 10 bases map to TRBD2. Trimming at V came to 5 bases and at J to 1 base, leaving 5 bases not matched to a gene. CDR1 and CDR2 (germline): LNHNV, YYDKDF (reference sequence). The CDR3 loop spans 16 amino acids. The CDR3 sequence: CATSQTSGWAKNIQYF. The CDR3 DNA is TGTGCCACCAGCCAGACTAGCGGGTGGGCCAAAAACATTCAGTACTTC.

This chain uses TRBV20-1 with TRBJ2-1, with 13 bases matching TRBD2. This CDR3 region has 11 residues. Germline-derived CDR1 and CDR2 are DFQATT and SNEGSKA (reference sequence). V shed 6 bases and J 12 bases; nucleotides not matched to a gene: 2. The CDR3 nucleotides read TGCAGTGCAACTAGCGGGAGGGGGCAGTTCTTC. Amino acid sequence: CSATSGRGQFF.

This sequence joins TRBV7-9 and TRBJ1-4, with 8 nucleotides matching TRBD1. CDR3 length: 16 residues. Germline CDR1 and CDR2: SEHNR and FQNEAQ (reference sequence). The trim removed 0 bases at V and 3 bases at J, leaving 3 bases unmatched. DNA for the CDR3: TGTGCCAGCAGCTTAGCCCCACAGGGGGCTAATGAAAAACTGTTTTTT. It yields the protein CASSLAPQGANEKLFF. Supplemented by reference TRBV7-9 and TRBJ1-4, the full variable domain reads DTGVSQNPRHKITKRGQNVTFRCDPISEHNRLYWYRQTLGQGPEFLTYFQNEAQLEKSRLLSDRFSAERPKGSFSTLEIQRTEQGDSAMYLCASSLAPQGANEKLFFGSGTQLSVL.

J is TRBJ2-1 and V is TRBV10-1; 9 bases are shared with TRBD2. Germline V gives CDR1 WNHNN, CDR2 SYGVQD (reference sequence). Trimming at V came to 7 bases and at J to 4 bases, leaving 8 bases not matched to a gene. This CDR3 comprises 15 residues. The CDR3 DNA is TGCGCCAGCACCTGGGGTAGCGGGGGTTACAATGAGCAGTTCTTC. Translated: CASTWGSGGYNEQFF.

The chain joins TRBV9 to TRBJ2-2, with 7 nucleotides matching TRBD1. With 6 bases clipped from V and 6 bases from J, the junction kept 14 bases outside the gene matches. This CDR3 comprises 16 residues. Per the germline V gene, CDR1 is SGDLS and CDR2 is YYNGEE. CDR3 residues: CASKEGDSYPPGELFF. For the CDR3, the DNA is TGTGCCAGCAAAGAAGGGGACAGCTACCCCCCCGGGGAGCTGTTTTTT. Supplemented by reference TRBV9 and TRBJ2-2, the full variable domain reads DSGVTQTPKHLITATGQRVTLRCSPRSGDLSVYWYQQSLDQGLQFLIQYYNGEERAKGNILERFSAQQFPDLHSELNLSSLELGDSALYFCASKEGDSYPPGELFFGEGSRLTVL.

The rearrangement links TRBV21-1 to TRBJ2-7; the D call in the table, TRBD2, was not verified against the DNA. TRBV21-1 counts as a pseudogene. The CDR3 loop spans 15 amino acids. The CDR3 protein is CASSKGYRFAYEQYF. CDR3 nucleotides: TGTGCCAGCAGCAAAGGGTACCGGTTCGCCTACGAGCAGTACTTC.

The gene calls are TRBV7-2 and TRBJ1-1; 9 nucleotides line up with TRBD1. Trimming took 5 bases from V and 5 from J; bases not matched to a gene: 6. This CDR3 region has 14 residues. Germline-derived CDR1 and CDR2 are SGHTA and FQGNSA. The CDR3 sequence: CASSEQGARTEAFF. In DNA, the CDR3 is TGTGCCAGCAGCGAACAGGGGGCGCGGACTGAAGCTTTCTTT.

The chain uses TRBV19 and TRBJ2-7; 8 bases line up with TRBD1. Trimming took 5 bases from V and 2 from J; bases not matched to a gene: 8. The CDR3 is 15 amino acids. Germline V gene sequence: CDR1 LNHDA, CDR2 SQIVND (reference sequence). The CDR3 is CASSPRTGNTYEQYF. CDR3 nucleotides: TGTGCCAGTAGTCCCCGGACAGGGAACACCTACGAGCAGTACTTC.

The V gene is TRBV15, the J gene TRBJ1-1; D ambiguous. CDR1 LNHNV and CDR2 YYDKDF come from the germline V gene (reference sequence). CDR3 length: 18 amino acids. The germline V and J ends were trimmed by 0 bases and 1 base, with 18 bases remaining between them. DNA for the CDR3: TGTGCCACCAGCAGAGAGGGGAAAGGGAGCATTGGGAACACTGAAGCTTTCTTT. It is translated as CATSREGKGSIGNTEAFF.

The chain employs TRBV4-2 and TRBJ2-2, with TRBD2 matching over 10 bases. The germline CDR1 and CDR2 sequences are LGHNA and YNFKEQ. With 2 bases clipped from V and 1 base from J, the junction kept 1 base outside the gene matches. This CDR3 is built from 16 residues. The CDR3 nucleotides are TGTGCCAGCAGCCAACTAGCGGGGGAGAACACCGGGGAGCTGTTTTTT. Its translation is CASSQLAGENTGELFF.

The rearrangement joins TRBV6-6 to TRBJ2-1; TRBD2 might be the D (5 bases). Germline V gives CDR1 MNHNY, CDR2 SVGAGI (reference sequence). The CDR3 totals 14 residues. Trimming took off 0 bases at V and 10 bases at J, with 13 bases between the two ends. CDR3 in amino acids: CASSYSSTGGEQFF. DNA for the CDR3: TGTGCCAGCAGTTACTCGAGTACCGGAGGAGAGCAGTTCTTC.

CDR3 coding DNA: TGTGCCAGCAGCCCCCCTGGCCCAAGCACAGATACGCAGTATTTT. It codes for CASSPPGPSTDTQYF. V gene TRBV9 combines with J gene TRBJ2-3; D not resolved. In germline, CDR1 is SGDLS, CDR2 YYNGEE. The length of the CDR3 is 15 residues. Trimming stripped 4 bases from V and 0 bases from J, with 12 bases between.

The chain is built from TRBV11-1 and TRBJ2-7, with a tentative D call TRBD1 (5 bases). CDR1 is SGHAT and CDR2 is FQDESV in the germline V gene (reference sequence). The CDR3 sequence is 13 residues long. With 5 bases removed from V and 3 bases from J, the gap between germline ends came to 11 bases. The CDR3 DNA sequence: TGTGCCAGCAGCCCGGACAAGAACTACGAGCAGTACTTC. This gives the protein CASSPDKNYEQYF.

As regards this clone: Other DNA variants within this sample encode the same CDR3. The V and J genes are TRBV7-8 and TRBJ1-2, with 8 bases fitting TRBD1. J gave up 3 bases and V 5 bases, and 2 bases lay outside the gene matches. CDR3 length equals 13 residues. Germline V gives CDR1 SGHVS, CDR2 FQNEAQ. The CDR3 loop reads CASSPQGDYGYTF. Written as DNA, the CDR3 is TGTGCCAGCAGCCCACAGGGGGACTATGGCTACACCTTC.

This sequence joins TRBV4-1 and TRBJ2-7, with 11 bases matching TRBD2. CDR1 is MGHRA and CDR2 is YSYEKL in the germline V gene. The ends lost 3 bases at V and 0 bases at J; junction bases unmatched: 4. The CDR3 contains 16 residues. The CDR3 DNA follows: TGCGCCAGCAGCCATAGACTAGCGGGGTCCTCCTACGAGCAGTACTTC. It encodes CASSHRLAGSSYEQYF.

This chain links TRBV29-1 with TRBJ1-2; 7 nucleotides match TRBD1. The ends lost 6 bases at V and 4 bases at J; junction bases unmatched: 11. The CDR3 is 14 residues long. Germline values: CDR1 SQVTM, CDR2 ANQGSEA. The CDR3 here is CSVGLMRQGYGYTF. Written as DNA, the CDR3 is TGCAGCGTAGGTTTGATGCGACAGGGCTATGGCTACACCTTC. Full variable domain (missing parts from reference TRBV29-1 and TRBJ1-2): SAVISQKPSRDICQRGTSLTIQCQVDSQVTMMFWYRQQPGQSLTLIATANQGSEATYESGFVIDKFPISRPNLTFSTLTVSNMSPEDSSIYLCSVGLMRQGYGYTFGSGTRLTVV.

CDR3 DNA: TGCGCCAGCAGCCGGGGGGCGTCAACTAATGAAAAACTGTTTTTT. It specifies CASSRGASTNEKLFF. The rearrangement uses TRBV5-1 and TRBJ1-4, with D perhaps TRBD1 (6 bases). With 4 bases removed from V and 0 bases from J, the gap between germline ends came to 10 bases. The CDR3 is 15 residues long. Germline V lookup: CDR1 SGHRS, CDR2 YFSETQ. The full variable domain, in which reference TRBV5-1 and TRBJ1-4 provide the parts outside the CDR3, is KAGVTQTPRYLIKTRGQQVTLSCSPISGHRSVSWYQQTPGQGLQFLFEYFSETQRNKGNFPGRFSGRQFSNSRSEMNVSTLELGDSALYLCASSRGASTNEKLFFGSGTQLSVL.

The chain uses TRBV9 and TRBJ2-5; the match to TRBD2 covers 10 bases. The better agreement between TRBJ2-7 and the DNA end casts doubt on the J call. In germline, CDR1 is SGDLS, CDR2 YYNGEE. This CDR3 contains 16 residues. This chain's CDR3 is CASSVGTSGYFYEQYF. In DNA form, the CDR3 reads TGTGCCAGCAGCGTAGGGACTAGCGGATATTTCTACGAGCAGTACTTC.

The gene calls are TRBV16 and TRBJ1-2; 10 bases are a match to TRBD1. Germline V lookup: CDR1 KGHSY, CDR2 FQNENV. This CDR3 comprises 18 residues. V was clipped by 4 bases and J by 3 bases; unmatched bases: 14. The CDR3 here is CASSRVRDRGIRYYGYTF. CDR3 sequence (DNA): TGTGCCAGCAGCCGCGTCCGGGACAGGGGAATCCGGTACTATGGCTACACCTTC.

This chain links TRBV6-5 with TRBJ2-7; D is unclear. V lost 6 bases and J lost 0, with 12 bases in between. Germline V lookup: CDR1 MNHEY, CDR2 SVGAGI. This CDR3 region has 14 residues. For the CDR3, the DNA is TGTGCCAGCAGCCCCTCCTACTCCTCCTACGAGCAGTACTTC. It specifies CASSPSYSSYEQYF.

The rearrangement uses TRBV2 and TRBJ1-2; a weak D match, TRBD1 (6 bases). With 6 bases removed from V and 7 bases from J, the gap between germline ends came to 12 bases. There are 12 residues in the CDR3. CDR1 and CDR2 from the germline V gene are SNHLY and FYNNEI. CDR3 in DNA: TGTGCCAGCAGCATTACAGGGTTTGGCTACACCTTC. Translation: CASSITGFGYTF.

The chain recombines TRBV10-3 with TRBJ2-7; 8 positions match TRBD2. The CDR3 sequence is 15 residues long. J lost 1 base, V lost 2 bases, and 4 bases had no gene match. The germline V gene has CDR1 ENHRY and CDR2 SYGVKD. The CDR3 DNA reads TGTGCCATCAGTGAGAGTAGCGGGACTTCCTACGAGCAGTACTTC. It yields the protein CAISESSGTSYEQYF.

The chain employs TRBV6-1 and TRBJ2-5; maybe TRBD2 (5 bases). The V end was cut by 7 bases, the J end by 5 bases, with 17 bases between. The germline gives CDR1 MNHNS, CDR2 SASEGT. The CDR3 is made up of 14 amino acids. The chain's CDR3 is CASNRLRADETQYF. The CDR3 coding sequence is TGTGCCAGCAATCGTTTGCGGGCGGATGAGACCCAGTACTTC.

The V and J genes are TRBV10-3 and TRBJ1-5; D is unresolved. Germline V gives CDR1 ENHRY, CDR2 SYGVKD. Deletions cut 0 bases from V and 0 bases from J, with 6 bases between. The CDR3 loop spans 15 amino acids. The chain's CDR3 is CAISESRNSNQPQHF. The CDR3 DNA follows: TGTGCCATCAGTGAGTCGAGAAATAGCAATCAGCCCCAGCATTTT.

The chain recombines TRBV6-1 with TRBJ1-6; perhaps TRBD1 as D (6 bases). The germline V gene has CDR1 MNHNS and CDR2 SASEGT. The CDR3 sequence is 13 residues long. V lost 4 bases to trimming and J lost 15 bases, with 16 bases between them. The CDR3 DNA is TGTGCCAGCAGTGTGGACAGATTCAAGATCCTCCACTTT. It yields the protein CASSVDRFKILHF.